A single sample gave rise to the 9 T cell receptor beta chains below, sequenced in a study of stem cell transplantation in POMP-related autoinflammatory disease. TCRdb keeps only in-frame clones here, not all; method: immunoSEQ multiplex PCR. The repertoire holds thousands of clones, with approximately 91% as singletons. Antigens of these TCRs are unknown. Study-wide results and limits: Patients with PRAID showed a restricted number of unique TRB V-J gene pairings. Across all analyzed T-cell subsets, patients with PRAID tended toward reduced diversity and increased clonality.

Material: CD8+ T cells from PBMCs, obtained before stem cell transplantation. All receptors derive from a human donor with POMP-related autoinflammation and immune dysregulation (PRAID).

V and J are TRBV27 and TRBJ1-1, with unresolved D. Germline loops: CDR1 MNHEY, CDR2 SMNVEV (reference sequence). V shed 2 bases and J shed 0 bases, with 7 bases lying between them. The CDR3 spans 14 residues. CDR3 sequence reads: CASSLIAMNTEAFF. For the CDR3, the DNA is TGTGCCAGCAGTTTAATAGCAATGAACACTGAAGCTTTCTTT.

This rearrangement joins TRBV5-1 to TRBJ2-7, with a possible D match to TRBD1 (5 bases). Trimming stripped 0 bases from V and 2 bases from J, with 9 bases between. The CDR3 length is 14 residues. Per the germline V gene, CDR1 is SGHRS and CDR2 is YFSETQ. The CDR3, as DNA: TGCGCCAGCAGCTTGGCAGGACAAGCCTACGAGCAGTACTTC. Its protein is CASSLAGQAYEQYF.

V and J are TRBV4-1 and TRBJ2-7, with no clear D. V was pared by 2 bases and J by 0 bases, with 11 bases between. The CDR3 consists of 15 residues. From germline, CDR1 is MGHRA and CDR2 YSYEKL. The CDR3 DNA sequence: TGCGCCAGCAGCCAATTTGACACGGACTCCTACGAGCAGTACTTC. This encodes CASSQFDTDSYEQYF.

CDR3: CASSEGTGLSYEQYF. The DNA of the CDR3 is TGCGCCAGCAGTGAGGGGACAGGCCTCTCCTACGAGCAGTACTTC. This chain uses TRBV10-1 with TRBJ2-7; 8 positions agree with TRBD1. This CDR3 contains 15 residues. The germline V gene encodes CDR1 WNHNN and CDR2 SYGVQD (reference sequence). The J segment lost 0 bases and the V segment lost 2 bases, leaving 3 bases of the junction unmatched.

Only one count was recorded for this clone. V and J are TRBV19 and TRBJ2-1; TRBD2 matches at 8 bases. This CDR3 comprises 14 residues. Germline values: CDR1 LNHDA, CDR2 SQIVND (reference sequence). Trimming at V came to 7 bases and at J to 6 bases, leaving 8 bases not matched to a gene. Written as DNA, the CDR3 is TGTGCCAGTAAACTCGGGGGGGGTTTCAATGAGCAGTTCTTC. As protein: CASKLGGGFNEQFF.

The V call is TRBV5-6, the J call TRBJ1-2, with D tentatively TRBD1 (5 bases). Germline V gives CDR1 SGHDT, CDR2 YYEEEE. The CDR3 totals 14 residues. Trimming cost V 4 bases and J 6 bases, with 16 bases left between them. The CDR3 reads CASSLTEGDDGYTF. Written as DNA, the CDR3 is TGTGCCAGCAGCCTGACAGAAGGGGATGATGGCTACACCTTC.

This chain joins TRBV7-9 and TRBJ1-3; 8 nucleotides align to TRBD1. The J segment lost 5 bases and the V segment lost 7 bases, leaving 7 bases of the junction unmatched. In germline, CDR1 is SEHNR, CDR2 FQNEAQ (reference sequence). CDR3 length equals 14 residues. The CDR3 bases are TGTGCCAGCACCAGCCAGGGGGCAAGAAACACCATATATTTT. Its protein is CASTSQGARNTIYF.

This clone has only one observation. The rearrangement joins TRBV28 to TRBJ2-1; TRBD2 aligns across 8 bases. The CDR3 has 17 amino acids. Germline loops: CDR1 MDHEN, CDR2 SYDVKM. Losses at the gene ends were 1 base for V and 0 bases for J; bases not matched to a gene: 5. The CDR3 sequence: CASSLSGGLFSYNEQFF. The CDR3 DNA follows: TGTGCCAGCAGTTTATCGGGGGGGCTCTTCTCCTACAATGAGCAGTTCTTC. Together with reference TRBV28 and TRBJ2-1, the CDR3 gives the full variable domain: DVKVTQSSRYLVKRTGEKVFLECVQDMDHENMFWYRQDPGLGLRLIYFSYDVKMKEKGDIPEGYSVSREKKERFSLILESASTNQTSMYLCASSLSGGLFSYNEQFFGPGTRLTVL.

The chain combines TRBV13 with TRBJ2-5; tentatively, D is TRBD2 (5 bases). This CDR3 spans 15 amino acids. Germline V gene lookup returns CDR1 PRHDT and CDR2 FYEKMQ (reference sequence). V was cut by 5 bases and J by 9 bases, with 22 bases left in between. CDR3 bases: TGTGCCAGCAGCCCACTCGTGTTAGGTCTCGGGGCCCAGTACTTC. Its translation: CASSPLVLGLGAQYF.